This T cell receptor (beta chain) was found in a study of shared clonotypes between healthy human individuals. Overall study: Each donor's CD8 memory used one plate, CD8 naive two, each CD4 subset three.

Trimming took off 6 bases at V and 7 bases at J, with 18 bases between the two ends. CDR3 length: 14 residues. In germline, CDR1 is SNHLY, CDR2 FYNNEI. Some clones are missing from TCRdb's copy, which holds only in-frame ones; the method was immunoSEQ multiplex PCR. The data contain 2 million to 2.5 million clones, roughly 93% of them seen just once; the ten biggest clones take up approximately 0.4%. This clonotype was obtained from a young man in good health. Some clones in this sample may be carry-over from other donors' samples. The chain uses TRBV2 and TRBJ1-1; D might be TRBD1 (6 bases). Sequencing used naive CD4+ T cells from PBMCs. Specified subset: CD45RA+ positively selected. In DNA form, the CDR3 reads TGTGCCAGCAGCGCTAACACAGGGAGGGGTGAAGCTTTCTTT. Amino acids: CASSANTGRGEAFF.